The clone carrying this T cell receptor beta chain was observed at least ten times. Diagnoses were made from clinical symptoms, serum measures (thyroxine and TRAb), thyroid ultrasound and orbital computed tomography. The source of the sample is a study of T cells in Graves' hyperthyroidism and ophthalmopathy. Using RNA transcripts as the source, TCR beta CDR3 regions were amplified. TCR CDR3 underwent first-round RT-PCR with the HTBI primer set. TCRdb re-derived calls from the multiplex PCR reads in MiXCR, one entry per CDR3 protein. This sample carries hundreds of thousands of distinct CDR3 sequences, 15% to 20% of them seen once, and the ten largest clones take over 3.5%. Sequencing was done on a sample of blood. This TCR was recovered from a woman aged 25-40 years with Graves' hyperthyroidism.

As DNA, the CDR3 is TGTGCCAGCAGCTTAGCGCCGGGACAGGGGAGGGTCCAAGAGACCCAGTACTTC. It codes for CASSLAPGQGRVQETQYF. J is TRBJ2-5 and V is TRBV7-8, with 10 bases that match TRBD1. The germline CDR1 and CDR2 sequences are SGHVS and FQNEAQ. There are 18 residues in the CDR3. With 0 bases clipped from V and 1 base from J, the junction kept 8 bases outside the gene matches.